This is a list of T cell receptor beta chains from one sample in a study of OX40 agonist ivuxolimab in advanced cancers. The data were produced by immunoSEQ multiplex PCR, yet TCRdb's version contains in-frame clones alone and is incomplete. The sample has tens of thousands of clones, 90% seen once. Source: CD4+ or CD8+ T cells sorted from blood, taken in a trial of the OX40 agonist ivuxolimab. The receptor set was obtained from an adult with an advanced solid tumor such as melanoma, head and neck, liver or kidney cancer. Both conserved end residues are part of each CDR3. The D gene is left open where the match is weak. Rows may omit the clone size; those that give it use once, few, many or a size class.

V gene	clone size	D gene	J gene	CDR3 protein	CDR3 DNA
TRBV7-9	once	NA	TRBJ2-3	CASSRGVSGATDTQYF	TGTGCCAGCAGCAGGGGCGTGAGCGGCGCAACAGATACGCAGTATTTT
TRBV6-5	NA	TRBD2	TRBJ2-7	CASSSLAGNTYEQYF	TGTGCCAGCAGTTCATTAGCGGGGAATACCTACGAGCAGTACTTC
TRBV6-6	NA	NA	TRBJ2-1	CASRDEWVSSYNEQFF	TGTGCCAGCAGGGACGAATGGGTGAGCTCCTACAATGAGCAGTTCTTC
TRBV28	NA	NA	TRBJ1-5	CASSFRRGNQPQHF	TGTGCCAGCAGTTTTCGGAGGGGCAATCAGCCCCAGCATTTT
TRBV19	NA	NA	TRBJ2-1	CASSKGGTASSYNEQFF	TGTGCCAGTAGTAAAGGAGGAACAGCGAGCTCCTACAATGAGCAGTTCTTC
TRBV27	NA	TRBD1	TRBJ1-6	CASRAKLGGQGNRSPLHF	TGTGCCAGCAGAGCAAAACTGGGGGGACAGGGTAATAGATCACCCCTCCACTTT
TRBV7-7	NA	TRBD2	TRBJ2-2	CASGHGTGELFF	TGTGCTAGCGGGCACGGCACCGGGGAGCTGTTTTTT
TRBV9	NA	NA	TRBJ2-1	CASSPRQLQTNEQFF	TGTGCCAGCAGCCCCCGACAGTTACAAACCAATGAGCAGTTCTTC
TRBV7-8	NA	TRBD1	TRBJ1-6	CASSLRQGGSPLHF	TGTGCCAGCAGCTTAAGACAGGGTGGATCACCCCTCCACTTT
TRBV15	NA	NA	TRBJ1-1	CATSRGLRDAEAFF	TGTGCCACCAGCAGAGGTCTCAGGGACGCTGAAGCTTTCTTT
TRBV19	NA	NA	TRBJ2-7	CASSPRTDFGEQYF	TGTGCCAGTAGTCCTAGGACGGATTTTGGCGAGCAGTACTTC
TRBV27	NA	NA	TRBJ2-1	CASSRLDNEQFF	TGTGCCAGCAGTCGACTAGACAATGAGCAGTTCTTC
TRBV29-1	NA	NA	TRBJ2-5	CSVRPAETQYF	TGCAGCGTTCGGCCAGCAGAGACCCAGTACTTC
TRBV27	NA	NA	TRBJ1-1	CASTLSRGIGEAFF	TGTGCCAGCACCCTCTCTCGGGGGATTGGTGAAGCTTTCTTT
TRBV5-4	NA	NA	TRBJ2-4	CASSFGGADLNIQYF	TGTGCCAGCAGCTTCGGCGGGGCGGATTTAAACATTCAGTACTTC
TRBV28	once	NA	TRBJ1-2	CASSARPGRGGYTF	TGTGCCAGCAGTGCCCGCCCCGGGCGTGGGGGCTACACCTTC
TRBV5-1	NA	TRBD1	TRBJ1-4	CASRTGPNEKLFF	TGCGCCAGTAGGACAGGGCCTAATGAAAAACTGTTTTTT
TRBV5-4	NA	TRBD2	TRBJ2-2	CASSLHSGVNTGELFF	TGTGCCAGCAGCCTACATAGCGGGGTTAACACCGGGGAGCTGTTTTTT
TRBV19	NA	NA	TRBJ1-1	CASRQDSLAEAFF	TGTGCCAGTAGACAAGACAGCTTGGCTGAAGCTTTCTTT
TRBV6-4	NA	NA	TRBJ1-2	CASRSDSSNYGYTF	TGTGCCAGCAGATCCGACAGTTCTAACTATGGCTACACCTTC
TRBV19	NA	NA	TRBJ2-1	CASSTLQGHNEQFF	TGTGCCAGTAGTACCCTACAGGGCCACAATGAGCAGTTCTTC
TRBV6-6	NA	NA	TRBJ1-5	CASSPPGTQPQHF	TGTGCCAGCAGTCCCCCAGGGACTCAGCCCCAGCATTTT
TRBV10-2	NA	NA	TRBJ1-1	CASSDRPLKNTEAFF	TGCGCCAGCAGTGATCGCCCACTTAAGAACACTGAAGCTTTCTTT
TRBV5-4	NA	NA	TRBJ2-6	CASSLGGGTYFRSGANVLTF	TGTGCCAGCAGCTTGGGTGGGGGGACCTATTTCCGCTCTGGGGCCAACGTCCTGACTTTC
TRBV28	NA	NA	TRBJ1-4	CASRPSGPQVEKLFF	TGTGCCAGCAGACCCTCTGGGCCCCAGGTTGAAAAACTGTTTTTT
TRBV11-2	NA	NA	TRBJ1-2	CASSWGGGTGGYTF	TGTGCCAGCAGCTGGGGAGGAGGGACCGGCGGCTACACCTTC
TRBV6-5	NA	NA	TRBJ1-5	CASSPTSSNQPQHF	TGTGCCAGCAGTCCCACAAGTAGCAATCAGCCCCAGCATTTT
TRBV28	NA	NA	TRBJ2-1	CASSFSAPQFF	TGTGCCAGCAGTTTCTCAGCACCTCAGTTCTTC
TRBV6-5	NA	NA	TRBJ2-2	CASSYHSNTGELFF	TGTGCCAGCAGTTACCACAGCAACACCGGGGAGCTGTTTTTT
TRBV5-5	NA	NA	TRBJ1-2	CASSFAQGIYGYTF	TGTGCCAGCAGCTTCGCCCAGGGGATTTATGGCTACACCTTC
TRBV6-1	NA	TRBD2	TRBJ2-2	CASSAAGGNTGELFF	TGTGCCAGCAGTGCAGCGGGGGGGAACACCGGGGAGCTGTTTTTT
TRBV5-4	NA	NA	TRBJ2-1	CASSLGGGRSYNEQFF	TGTGCCAGCAGCTTGGGCGGGGGCCGCTCCTACAATGAGCAGTTCTTC
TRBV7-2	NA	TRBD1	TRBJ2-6	CASSFPEGAPGANVLTF	TGTGCCAGCAGCTTTCCTGAGGGGGCACCTGGGGCCAACGTCCTGACTTTC
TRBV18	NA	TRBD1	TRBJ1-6	CASSSGQGHGSPLHF	TGTGCCAGCTCATCCGGACAGGGTCATGGATCACCCCTCCACTTT
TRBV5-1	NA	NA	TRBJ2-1	CASSLPGPEGIGNEQFF	TGCGCCAGCAGCTTGCCAGGCCCTGAGGGGATTGGCAATGAGCAGTTCTTC
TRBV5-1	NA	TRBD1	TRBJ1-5	CASSLGQGAAQPQHF	TGCGCCAGCAGCTTGGGACAGGGGGCAGCTCAGCCCCAGCATTTT
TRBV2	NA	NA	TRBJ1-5	CASNDRYSNQPQHF	TGTGCCAGCAATGACAGGTATAGCAATCAGCCCCAGCATTTT
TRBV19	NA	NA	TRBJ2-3	CASSFDVSTDTQYF	TGTGCCAGTAGCTTCGACGTCAGCACAGATACGCAGTATTTT
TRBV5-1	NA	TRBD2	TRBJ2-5	CASSLVELGGETQYF	TGCGCCAGCAGCTTGGTCGAGTTGGGAGGGGAGACCCAGTACTTC
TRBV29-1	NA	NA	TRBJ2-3	CSVDPHGPRTDTQYF	TGCAGCGTTGACCCCCACGGGCCCCGCACAGATACGCAGTATTTT
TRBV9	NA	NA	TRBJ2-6	CASSTGHLSSGANVLTF	TGTGCCAGCAGCACCGGACACCTGAGCTCTGGGGCCAACGTCCTGACTTTC
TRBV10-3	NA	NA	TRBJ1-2	CATSGGDYGYTF	TGTGCCACAAGCGGGGGAGACTATGGCTACACCTTC
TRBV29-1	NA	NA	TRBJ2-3	CSVGGLRTDTQYF	TGCAGCGTTGGGGGACTTCGCACAGATACGCAGTATTTT
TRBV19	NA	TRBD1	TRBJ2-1	CASSNPGQGLVEQFF	TGTGCCAGTAGTAACCCGGGACAGGGCCTCGTGGAGCAGTTCTTC
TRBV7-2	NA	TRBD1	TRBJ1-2	CASSRGDRAYGYTF	TGTGCCAGCAGCCGCGGGGACAGGGCTTATGGCTACACCTTC
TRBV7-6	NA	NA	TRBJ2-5	CASSMGRQETQYF	TGTGCCAGCAGCATGGGACGGCAAGAGACCCAGTACTTC
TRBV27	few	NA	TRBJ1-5	CASSFLDQPQHF	TGTGCCAGCAGTTTCCTCGATCAGCCCCAGCATTTT
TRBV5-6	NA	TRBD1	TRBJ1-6	CASSLVRGTSPLHF	TGTGCCAGCAGCTTGGTCAGGGGGACTTCACCCCTCCACTTT
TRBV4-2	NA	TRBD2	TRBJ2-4	CASSQASGGVPQNIQYF	TGTGCCAGCAGCCAAGCTAGCGGGGGCGTTCCGCAAAACATTCAGTACTTC
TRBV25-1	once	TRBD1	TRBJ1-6	CASSDEGQGPGTLHF	TGTGCCAGCAGTGATGAGGGACAGGGCCCAGGGACCCTCCACTTT
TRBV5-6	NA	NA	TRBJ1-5	CASSVDPNQPQHF	TGTGCCAGCAGCGTCGACCCCAATCAGCCCCAGCATTTT
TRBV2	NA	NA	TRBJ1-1	CASRHRANTEAFF	TGTGCCAGCAGGCACAGGGCGAACACTGAAGCTTTCTTT
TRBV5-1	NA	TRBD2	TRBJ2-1	CASSLAPSGGGEQFF	TGCGCCAGCAGCTTGGCCCCTAGCGGGGGGGGTGAGCAGTTCTTC
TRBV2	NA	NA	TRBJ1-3	CASRAGRPRGNTIYF	TGTGCCAGCAGGGCGGGACGACCGAGAGGAAACACCATATATTTT
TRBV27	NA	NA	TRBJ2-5	CASRPGTRKETQYF	TGTGCCAGTCGACCCGGGACCCGGAAAGAGACCCAGTACTTC